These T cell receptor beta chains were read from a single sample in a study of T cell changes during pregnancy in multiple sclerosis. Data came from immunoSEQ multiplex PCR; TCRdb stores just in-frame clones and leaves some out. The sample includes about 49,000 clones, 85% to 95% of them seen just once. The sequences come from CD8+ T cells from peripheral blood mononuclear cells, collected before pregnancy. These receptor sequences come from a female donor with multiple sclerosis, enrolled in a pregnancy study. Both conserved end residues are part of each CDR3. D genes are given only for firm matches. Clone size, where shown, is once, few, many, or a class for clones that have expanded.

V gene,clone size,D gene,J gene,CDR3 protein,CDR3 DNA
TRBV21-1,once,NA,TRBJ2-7,CASSKASRTGTLNEQYF,TGTGCCAGCAGCAAGGCCTCTCGGACAGGAACGTTGAACGAGCAGTACTTC
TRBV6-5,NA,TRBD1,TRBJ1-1,CASSFGQGRAAFF,TGTGCCAGCAGCTTCGGACAGGGTCGGGCGGCTTTCTTT
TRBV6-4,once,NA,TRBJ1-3,CASSDSEGGLGNTIYF,TGTGCCAGCAGTGACTCAGAAGGGGGTCTCGGAAACACCATATATTTT
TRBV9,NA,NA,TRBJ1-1,CASSEGGGTEAFF,TGTGCCAGCAGCGAGGGCGGGGGCACTGAAGCTTTCTTT
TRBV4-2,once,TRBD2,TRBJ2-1,CASSQDPSGSWGNNEQFF,TGTGCCAGCAGCCAAGATCCCAGCGGGAGCTGGGGTAACAATGAGCAGTTCTTC
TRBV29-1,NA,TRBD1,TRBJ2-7,CSVEDPGQGYEQYF,TGCAGCGTTGAAGATCCGGGACAGGGCTACGAGCAGTACTTC
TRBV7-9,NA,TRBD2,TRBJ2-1,CASSFSGSLGGEQFF,TGTGCCAGCAGCTTTAGCGGGAGTTTGGGCGGTGAGCAGTTCTTC
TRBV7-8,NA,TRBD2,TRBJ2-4,CASSISGGENIQYF,TGTGCCAGCAGCATTAGCGGGGGGGAAAACATTCAGTACTTC
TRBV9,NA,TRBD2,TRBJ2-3,CASSFRLAGGPSTDTQYF,TGTGCCAGCAGCTTCCGACTAGCGGGAGGGCCTAGCACAGATACGCAGTATTTT
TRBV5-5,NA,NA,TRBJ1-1,CASSLGGGYTEAFF,TGTGCCAGCAGCTTGGGGGGAGGGTACACTGAAGCTTTCTTT
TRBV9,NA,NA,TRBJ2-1,CASSGRTGDYNEQFF,TGTGCCAGCAGCGGTCGGACGGGAGACTACAATGAGCAGTTCTTC
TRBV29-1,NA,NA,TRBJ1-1,CSGRRDTEAFF,TGCAGCGGGAGACGGGACACTGAAGCTTTCTTT
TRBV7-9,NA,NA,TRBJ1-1,CASSLDNIPPEAFF,TGTGCCAGCAGCTTAGACAATATTCCCCCGGAAGCTTTCTTT
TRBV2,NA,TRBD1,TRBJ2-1,CASSQGANEQFF,TGTGCCAGCAGTCAGGGGGCTAATGAGCAGTTCTTC
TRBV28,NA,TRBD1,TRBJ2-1,CASRVKTGPYNEQFF,TGTGCCAGCAGGGTAAAGACAGGGCCCTACAATGAGCAGTTCTTC
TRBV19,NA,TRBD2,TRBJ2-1,CASRVGLADYNEQFF,TGTGCCAGTAGAGTGGGACTAGCGGATTACAATGAGCAGTTCTTC
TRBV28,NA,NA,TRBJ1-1,CAGHNDRPYTEAFF,TGTGCCGGGCATAACGACAGACCCTACACTGAAGCTTTCTTT
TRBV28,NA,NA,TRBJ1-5,CASSFAGNQPQHF,TGTGCCAGCAGTTTTGCCGGGAATCAGCCCCAGCATTTT
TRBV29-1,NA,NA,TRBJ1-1,CSGREGHTEAFF,TGCAGCGGAAGGGAGGGGCACACTGAAGCTTTCTTT
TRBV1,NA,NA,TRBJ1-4,CTSSPRTGRNEKLFF,TGCACCAGCAGCCCCAGGACAGGCCGAAATGAAAAACTGTTTTTT
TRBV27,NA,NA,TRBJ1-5,CASSPPGQYTNQPQHF,TGTGCCAGCAGTCCGCCCGGACAGTACACCAATCAGCCCCAGCATTTT
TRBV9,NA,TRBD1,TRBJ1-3,CASSAPGTGGFGNTIYF,TGTGCCAGCAGCGCGCCCGGGACAGGGGGCTTTGGAAACACCATATATTTT
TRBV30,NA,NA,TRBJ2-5,CAWRVAGRGETQYF,TGTGCCTGGAGGGTGGCGGGAAGAGGGGAGACCCAGTACTTC
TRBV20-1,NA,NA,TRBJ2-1,CSARTLNEQFF,TGCAGTGCTAGGACTCTCAATGAGCAGTTCTTC
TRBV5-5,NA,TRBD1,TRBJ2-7,CASSLATTGDEQYF,TGTGCCAGCAGCTTGGCGACGACAGGGGACGAGCAGTACTTC
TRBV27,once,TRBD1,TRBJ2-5,CASSHRDRGSETQYF,TGTGCCAGCAGCCACCGGGACAGGGGGTCGGAGACCCAGTACTTC
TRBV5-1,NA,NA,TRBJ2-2,CASSSLGGELFF,TGCGCCAGCAGCTCCCTCGGCGGGGAGCTGTTTTTT
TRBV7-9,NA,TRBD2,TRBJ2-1,CASSLLLAGYNEQFF,TGTGCCAGCAGCTTATTGCTAGCGGGATACAATGAGCAGTTCTTC
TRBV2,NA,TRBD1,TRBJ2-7,CASDFGTEAYEQYF,TGTGCCAGCGATTTCGGGACAGAAGCCTACGAGCAGTACTTC
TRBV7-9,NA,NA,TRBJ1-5,CASSSAGQRPQHF,TGTGCCAGCAGCTCAGCGGGGCAAAGGCCCCAGCATTTT
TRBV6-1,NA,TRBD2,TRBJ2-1,CASSVTGTSGSDEQFF,TGTGCCAGCAGTGTTACCGGGACTAGCGGGAGCGATGAGCAGTTCTTC
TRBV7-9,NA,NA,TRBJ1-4,CASAQGGNDGLFF,TGTGCCAGCGCTCAGGGAGGTAATGACGGACTGTTTTTT
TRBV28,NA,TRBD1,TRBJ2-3,CASSSRTGGEDTQYF,TGTGCCAGCAGTTCCCGGACAGGAGGAGAGGATACGCAGTATTTT
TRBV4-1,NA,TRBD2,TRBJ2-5,CASSFDSGRVPQYF,TGCGCCAGCAGCTTCGATAGCGGGAGGGTTCCCCAGTACTTC
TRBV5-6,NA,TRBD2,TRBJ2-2,CVSSLDTGTSTTGELFF,TGTGTCAGCAGCTTGGATACCGGGACTAGTACTACCGGGGAGCTGTTTTTT
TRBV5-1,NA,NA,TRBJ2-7,CASSLGVGALYEQYF,TGCGCCAGCAGCTTGGGGGTAGGGGCTCTCTACGAGCAGTACTTC
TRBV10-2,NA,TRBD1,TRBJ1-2,CASRAGTGRFYDYGYTF,TGCGCCAGCAGAGCAGGGACAGGGAGGTTTTACGACTATGGCTACACCTTC
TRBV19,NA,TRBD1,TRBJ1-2,CASSPPGQSYTF,TGTGCCAGTAGTCCCCCGGGACAGAGCTACACCTTC
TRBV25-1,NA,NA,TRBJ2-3,CASSESGSTDTQYF,TGTGCCAGCAGTGAATCGGGTAGCACAGATACGCAGTATTTT
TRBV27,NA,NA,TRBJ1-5,CASRKTGVNQPQHF,TGTGCCAGCAGGAAGACAGGAGTCAATCAGCCCCAGCATTTT
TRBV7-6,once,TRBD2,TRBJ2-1,CASTPGGVNEQFF,TGTGCCAGTACCCCGGGAGGGGTCAATGAGCAGTTCTTC
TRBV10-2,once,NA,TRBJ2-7,CASSAATGLSYEQYF,TGCGCCAGCAGTGCCGCGACAGGTCTTTCCTACGAGCAGTACTTC
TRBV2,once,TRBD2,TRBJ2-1,CASSPTSGRVYNEQFF,TGTGCCAGCAGTCCGACTAGCGGGAGGGTTTACAATGAGCAGTTCTTC
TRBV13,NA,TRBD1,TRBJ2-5,CASSPSSTGGETQYF,TGTGCCAGCAGCCCCTCCTCGACAGGGGGAGAGACCCAGTACTTC
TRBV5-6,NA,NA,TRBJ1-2,CASSLRGYGYTF,TGTGCCAGCAGCTTGAGGGGCTATGGCTACACCTTC